This TCR beta chain derives from a study of early T cells in non-severe SARS-CoV-2 infection (dated by TCRdb to about 2021). About the study as a whole: Bulk RNA from unsorted whole blood was used for TCR sequencing, so alpha and beta chains could not be paired. Broad study findings and their caveats: Matching against VDJdb was skewed toward anti-spike CD8 responses, likely underestimated virus-specific expansions, and missed private and CD4 specificities.

The study was a case-control design nested within a healthcare worker cohort in London, UK, with weekly nasopharyngeal swab PCR tests and blood sampling. Between 23 and 31 March 2020, the week of the UK lockdown, healthcare workers were enrolled and then followed up weekly for as long as 16 weeks. This clonotype was counted a few times. Its antigen is still unknown. No clone much larger than this one lies a single base away; base qualities are absent. CDR1 and CDR2 are drawn from the germline V gene: MDHEN, SYDVKM. Trimming costs V 3 bases and J 3 bases, and their ends lie 12 bases apart. The CDR3 holds 14 amino acids from the cysteine to the phenylalanine. This entry keeps only the CDR3 DNA: 42 bases, framed from base 1. Libraries were prepared through 5' RACE. TCRdb shows the sequencer as NextSeq 500. In the TCR library protocol, unique molecular identifiers were attached to individual cDNA molecules to correct for PCR bias and sequencing error. TCR alpha and beta chains were both sequenced, and the abundances of alpha and beta sequences in each sample were closely correlated with each other. Per the original workflow: V gene, J gene and CDR3 annotation of TCR sequences was performed with Decombinator V4. Expanded TCRs were defined as changing significantly between any two time points under a Poisson model with p below 0.0001. TCR abundances were normalised to the total number of TCRs sequenced in each sample and reported as counts per million. TRAV1-2 paired with TRAJ12, TRAJ20 or TRAJ33 defined MAIT TCRs, while TRAV10 paired with TRAJ18 defined iNKT TCRs. A search of VDJdb, accessed on 1 November 2021, was run for TCRs annotated to CMV, EBV and SARS-CoV-2, with TCRs annotated for multiple antigens excluded. TCRdb trimmed public reads at Q25 via fastp, called clones via MiXCR and kept in-frame beta chains. All rows with the same CDR3 protein become a single entry with the most common DNA and genes. The V and J calls and clone size come from TCRdb's table, not from the authors' own analysis. The sample data list nearly 95,000 distinct CDR3 sequences, and around 16% of these were observed just once. Of the sample, 5.1% falls within the top ten clones.

The chain is made from TRBV28 and TRBJ2-7, with TRBD2 perhaps the D gene, on 6 matching bases. The clonotype was recovered from an adult who was a healthcare worker with PCR-confirmed SARS-CoV-2 infection or an uninfected control (not recorded which). This sample comprised whole blood, obtained at baseline. Here is the DNA: TGTGCCAGCAGTTTTCGGGGGACTCTCTACGAGCAGTACTTC. Its translation is CASSFRGTLYEQYF.